This TCR beta chain was found in a study of cytomegalovirus exposure and HLA in healthy donors. Points from the study as a whole: The listing of 150 or so TCR beta chains classed them as cytomegalovirus-associated. For most TCR sequences rarity was the rule, although some public TCRs occurred in many donors.

Primers: 60 Vbeta forward and 13 Jbeta reverse. Data came from immunoSEQ multiplex PCR; TCRdb stores just in-frame clones and leaves some out. The sample contains some 150,000 clones, roughly 80% of which appear only once. The CDR3 covers 15 residues. Germline CDR1 reads LNHDA; CDR2 reads SQIVND (reference sequence). V gave up 6 bases and J gave up 1 base; unmatched junction bases: 5. Of note for this clone: The target antigen is unknown.

The chain combines TRBV19 with TRBJ2-5; the match to TRBD2 covers 10 bases. The TCR sequence derives from a woman in her forties or fifties in good health and CMV-seropositive. The sequencing input was PBMCs. The CDR3 DNA reads as TGTGCCAGTAGCGTCTCTAGCGGGGGCCAAGAGACCCAGTACTTC. Protein: CASSVSSGGQETQYF.